This record concerns one TCR beta chain sequence. This specimen comes from a study of technical replicates of blood from several donors. The assay was immunoSEQ multiplex PCR, and TCRdb's table has in-frame clones only and misses some. The sample carries under 95,000 clones, about 94% recorded once. Looked up from germline, CDR1 is SGHDT and CDR2 is YYEEEE. V shed 2 bases and J shed 8 bases, with 14 bases lying between them. The CDR3 contains 15 residues. The source of this sequence is a human donor in good health. Specimen: T cells isolated from PBMCs. This chain uses TRBV5-6 with TRBJ1-6; D might be TRBD1 (5 bases). Here the CDR3 DNA reads TGTGCCAGCAGCTTAGGGTCAGGGTTCCATTCACCCCTCCACTTT. This translates into CASSLGSGFHSPLHF.